Each of the 24 T cell receptor beta chains below was sequenced from the same sample in a study of early T cells in non-severe SARS-CoV-2 infection. TCRdb independently ran MiXCR on the 5' RACE reads; one entry per CDR3 protein. The profile covers approximately 23,000 distinct CDR3 sequences, with about 4% appearing a single time and about a tenth taken by the ten largest. Specimen: whole blood. All receptors come from an adult who was a healthcare worker with PCR-confirmed SARS-CoV-2 infection or an uninfected control (not recorded which).

At least ten counts were recorded for this clonotype. The gene calls are TRBV11-3 and TRBJ2-1; 8 positions agree with TRBD1. This CDR3 spans 14 amino acids. In germline, CDR1 is SGHNT, CDR2 YENEEA. V lost 3 bases, J lost 5 bases, and 3 bases stayed unmatched. The CDR3 nucleotides are TGTGCCAGCAGCTTCGCGACAGGGGACAATGAGCAGTTCTTC. Protein product: CASSFATGDNEQFF.

By share, this clonotype counts as medium-sized. The chain employs TRBV11-2 and TRBJ2-1; a weak D match, TRBD2 (6 bases). V was pared by 0 bases and J by 5 bases, with 17 bases between. The germline CDR1 and CDR2 sequences are SGHAT and FQNNGV. The CDR3 consists of 17 residues. CDR3 coding DNA: TGTGCCAGCAGCTTAGAGGGGAGGACATTGATGAACAATGAGCAGTTCTTC. The encoded protein is CASSLEGRTLMNNEQFF. Full variable domain (rest looked up from reference TRBV11-2 and TRBJ2-1): EAGVAQSPRYKIIEKRQSVAFWCNPISGHATLYWYQQILGQGPKLLIQFQNNGVVDDSQLPKDRFSAERLKGVDSTLKIQPAKLEDSAVYLCASSLEGRTLMNNEQFFGPGTRLTVL.

This clonotype was picked up a small number of times. The genes are TRBV14 and TRBJ2-7; the D gene could be TRBD1 or TRBD2 (5 bases each). V was cut by 2 bases and J by 6 bases, with 20 bases left in between. Germline lookup yields CDR1 SGHDN and CDR2 FVKESK. The CDR3 consists of 16 residues. The CDR3 coding sequence is TGTGCCAGCAGCCAACTCCCAGGAAGGGACGTTGGCGAGCAGTACTTC. Translation: CASSQLPGRDVGEQYF.

This clonotype has only a few counts. This chain connects TRBV6-1 to TRBJ2-1; D possibly corresponds to TRBD2 (6 bases). CDR1 and CDR2 (germline): MNHNS, SASEGT. V lost 5 bases and J lost 13, with 15 bases in between. This CDR3 has 12 amino acids. The CDR3: CASSLLGTFQFF. Here the CDR3 DNA reads TGTGCCAGCAGTTTGCTGGGGACTTTTCAGTTCTTC.

This clonotype appeared many times. The chain combines TRBV6-6 with TRBJ2-5; D is uncertain. V lost 5 bases to trimming and J lost 4 bases, with 5 bases between them. The germline V gene encodes CDR1 MNHNY and CDR2 SVGAGI (reference sequence). The CDR3 runs 11 residues. This chain's CDR3 is CASSPLETQYF. The CDR3 DNA sequence: TGTGCCAGCAGTCCATTAGAGACCCAGTACTTC.

This clonotype was recorded many times. The chain carries TRBV29-1 and TRBJ2-1, with 7 bases that match TRBD2. This CDR3 is built from 13 residues. Germline CDR1 and CDR2: SQVTM and ANQGSEA. Trimming at V came to 5 bases and at J to 9 bases, leaving 10 bases not matched to a gene. CDR3 sequence reads: CSVRTGGDGEQFF. The CDR3 bases are TGCAGCGTTCGAACGGGAGGTGACGGTGAGCAGTTCTTC.

This clonotype appeared many times. The chain recombines TRBV7-2 with TRBJ2-7; TRBD2 might be the D (6 bases). V dropped 5 bases and J dropped 4 bases, with 12 bases sitting between them. From germline, CDR1 is SGHTA and CDR2 FQGNSA. The CDR3 is 13 amino acids. The CDR3 spells CASSPIGGYEQYF. CDR3 nucleotide sequence: TGTGCCAGCAGCCCCATTGGGGGGTACGAGCAGTACTTC.

This clonotype was found many times. This chain connects TRBV20-1 to TRBJ2-3; TRBD2 agrees at 8 bases. Looked up from germline, CDR1 is DFQATT and CDR2 is SNEGSKA (reference sequence). V dropped 6 bases and J dropped 6; count of bases not matched to a gene: 11. The CDR3 has 14 amino acids. The CDR3 nucleotides are TGCAGTGCCAGCGGGGCGGGAGGCTGGGATACGCAGTATTTT. It is translated as CSASGAGGWDTQYF.

This clonotype has ten or more counts. V and J are TRBV11-2 and TRBJ2-6; weak D call: TRBD2 (5 bases). Germline loops: CDR1 SGHAT, CDR2 FQNNGV. The CDR3 sequence is 15 residues long. Trimming took 5 bases from V and 2 from J, leaving 10 bases between them. The CDR3 protein is CASSPQRAGANVLTF. CDR3 DNA sequence: TGTGCCAGCAGCCCGCAGAGGGCTGGGGCCAACGTCCTGACTTTC.

The V gene is TRBV2, the J gene TRBJ2-7; TRBD1 matches 10 bases. CDR1 SNHLY and CDR2 FYNNEI come from the germline V gene. CDR3 length equals 16 residues. Losses at the gene ends were 6 bases for V and 3 bases for J; bases not matched to a gene: 11. The CDR3 is CASRYGQGGIDYEQYF. For the CDR3, the DNA is TGTGCCAGCAGATACGGACAGGGGGGGATCGACTACGAGCAGTACTTC.

Ten or more counts support this clonotype. The chain is built from TRBV27 and TRBJ1-5; no firm D call. In germline, CDR1 is MNHEY, CDR2 SMNVEV (reference sequence). The CDR3 runs 14 residues. V gave up 3 bases and J gave up 2 bases, with 8 bases separating them. This chain's CDR3 is CASSFLGGNQPQHF. The CDR3 DNA is TGTGCCAGCAGTTTTCTGGGAGGCAATCAGCCCCAGCATTTT.

At least ten counts were recorded for this clonotype. The V and J genes are TRBV7-3 and TRBJ2-3; D may correspond to TRBD1 or TRBD2 (5 bases each). Deletions cut 2 bases from V and 1 base from J, with 16 bases between. Germline loops: CDR1 SGHTA, CDR2 FQGTGA. The CDR3 totals 17 residues. The DNA of the CDR3 is TGTGCCAGCAGCTTAGGGACGGCGGCCCTTGGCACAGATACGCAGTATTTT. This sequence encodes CASSLGTAALGTDTQYF.

This clonotype was observed a handful of times. The V gene is TRBV28, the J gene TRBJ2-1, with D perhaps TRBD1 or TRBD2 (5 bases each). Germline loops: CDR1 MDHEN, CDR2 SYDVKM. Trimming removed 7 bases from V and 7 bases from J, with 26 bases in between. CDR3 length: 17 amino acids. DNA for the CDR3: TGTGCCAGCAAGGCGCCCGGAAAGTTAGGCAGGGAGAATGAGCAGTTCTTC. Residues: CASKAPGKLGRENEQFF.

This clonotype was found many times. The genes are TRBV5-1 and TRBJ1-2, with 7 bases matching TRBD1. The CDR3 totals 14 residues. The germline gives CDR1 SGHRS, CDR2 YFSETQ. Unmatched junction bases numbered 9, after V lost 4 bases and J lost 6 bases. The CDR3 sequence: CASSPGLDRDGYTF. In nucleotides, the CDR3 is TGCGCCAGCAGCCCGGGCCTCGACAGGGATGGCTACACCTTC. Variable domain in full (rest from reference TRBV5-1 and TRBJ1-2): KAGVTQTPRYLIKTRGQQVTLSCSPISGHRSVSWYQQTPGQGLQFLFEYFSETQRNKGNFPGRFSGRQFSNSRSEMNVSTLELGDSALYLCASSPGLDRDGYTFGSGTRLTVV.

This clonotype was picked up many times. The V and J genes are TRBV20-1 and TRBJ2-3, with TRBD1 matching over 11 bases. Looked up from germline, CDR1 is DFQATT and CDR2 is SNEGSKA (reference sequence). The ends lost 3 bases at V and 1 base at J; junction bases unmatched: 15. CDR3 length: 19 amino acids. CDR3 sequence: CSARGRDRGLSVRTDTQYF. The CDR3 DNA reads TGCAGTGCTAGGGGCCGGGACAGGGGGTTATCGGTACGCACAGATACGCAGTATTTT.

The chain combines TRBV20-1 with TRBJ2-3; maybe TRBD1 (5 bases). CDR1 and CDR2 (germline): DFQATT, SNEGSKA (reference sequence). CDR3 length equals 13 residues. V was cut by 1 base and J by 3 bases, with 8 bases left in between. CDR3 sequence (DNA): TGCAGTGCTAGAGGACAGTGGACAGATACGCAGTATTTT. Residues: CSARGQWTDTQYF.

By sample share, this clonotype is medium-sized. The V and J genes are TRBV27 and TRBJ2-7; the match to TRBD2 covers 8 bases. The CDR3 extends over 14 amino acids. Trimming cost V 6 bases and J 3 bases; bases outside gene matches: 7. In germline, CDR1 is MNHEY, CDR2 SMNVEV (reference sequence). This chain's CDR3 is CASRISGANYEQYF. As DNA, the CDR3 is TGTGCCAGCAGAATTAGCGGGGCGAACTACGAGCAGTACTTC.

This clonotype was found many times. The rearrangement joins TRBV7-8 to TRBJ2-3; no clear D gene. The CDR3 runs 13 residues. V lost 4 bases, J lost 5 bases, and 10 bases lay in between. Germline V gene sequence: CDR1 SGHVS, CDR2 FQNEAQ. This chain's CDR3 is CASSSGRGDTQYF. The CDR3 DNA reads TGTGCCAGCAGCTCCGGACGCGGAGATACGCAGTATTTT.

This clonotype was recorded many times. The rearrangement links TRBV29-1 to TRBJ1-4, with 8 bases that match TRBD1. Germline V CDR1 and CDR2: SQVTM, ANQGSEA. This CDR3 is built from 13 residues. Unmatched junction bases numbered 8, after V lost 6 bases and J lost 8 bases. The CDR3 region is CSVKGRQGEKLFF. The DNA of the CDR3 is TGCAGCGTCAAAGGAAGACAGGGGGAAAAACTGTTTTTT. The whole variable domain, remainder taken from reference TRBV29-1 and TRBJ1-4, is SAVISQKPSRDICQRGTSLTIQCQVDSQVTMMFWYRQQPGQSLTLIATANQGSEATYESGFVIDKFPISRPNLTFSTLTVSNMSPEDSSIYLCSVKGRQGEKLFFGSGTQLSVL.

This clonotype was detected ten times or more. V gene TRBV7-2 combines with J gene TRBJ2-1, with unresolved D. The CDR3 runs 14 residues. V shed 1 base and J shed 9 bases, with 13 bases lying between them. The germline gives CDR1 SGHTA, CDR2 FQGNSA. The CDR3 reads CASSLEGYYPEQFF. The CDR3 coding sequence is TGTGCCAGCAGCTTAGAAGGGTATTATCCTGAGCAGTTCTTC.

This clonotype was picked up many times. This sequence joins TRBV6-5 and TRBJ2-1; D is ambiguous. CDR1 is MNHEY and CDR2 is SVGAGI in the germline V gene. The CDR3 contains 14 residues. Trimming removed 0 bases at V and 7 bases at J, with 10 bases between. CDR3 loop: CASSYSNVQNEQFF. Written as DNA, the CDR3 is TGTGCCAGCAGTTACTCGAACGTCCAAAATGAGCAGTTCTTC.

At least ten counts were recorded for this clonotype. The chain uses TRBV28 and TRBJ2-7; 12 nucleotides line up with TRBD2. The CDR3 spans 16 residues. The junction had 7 bases not matched to a gene; V was cut back by 6 bases and J by 1 base. The germline CDR1 and CDR2 sequences are MDHEN and SYDVKM. The CDR3 DNA reads TGTGCCAGCAGCCCGTCGGGACTAGCGGGTTCCTACGAGCAGTACTTC. This encodes CASSPSGLAGSYEQYF.

This clonotype came up a few times. This rearrangement joins TRBV25-1 to TRBJ2-7; TRBD1 is a possible D gene (7 bases). Trimming left V 7 bases short and J 7 bases short, with 17 bases between. CDR3 size: 13 residues. Germline values: CDR1 MGHDK, CDR2 SYGVNS. CDR3 loop: CASTKTGTREQYF. CDR3 DNA: TGTGCCAGCACCAAGACAGGGACTCGAGAGCAGTACTTC.

There are a few counts of this clonotype. The chain couples TRBV20-1 to TRBJ2-7; 10 bases align to TRBD1. Germline V gene sequence: CDR1 DFQATT, CDR2 SNEGSKA (reference sequence). V lost 4 bases to trimming and J lost 0 bases; unmatched junction nucleotides: 12. This CDR3 contains 17 residues. The CDR3 here is CSAIPPVGQGISYEQYF. Written as DNA, the CDR3 is TGCAGTGCTATACCTCCTGTGGGACAGGGGATCTCCTACGAGCAGTACTTC.